The 6 T cell receptor beta chains below come from one sample, sequenced in a study of control samples from healthy donors and cancer patients. The assay was immunoSEQ multiplex PCR, and TCRdb's table has in-frame clones only and misses some. The sample lists tens of thousands of clones; roughly 94% were seen once. What was sequenced was blood. These receptors were obtained from a man aged 25 to 40 in good health.

J is TRBJ1-2 and V is TRBV19, with D perhaps matching TRBD1 (5 bases). Looked up from germline, CDR1 is LNHDA and CDR2 is SQIVND (reference sequence). V was pared by 6 bases and J by 6 bases, with 11 bases between. CDR3 length equals 12 residues. The CDR3 nucleotides are TGTGCCAGTAGAAGGGGTGCTGATGGCTACACCTTC. It specifies CASRRGADGYTF.

The rearrangement uses TRBV7-9 and TRBJ1-2; D is uncertain. Germline loops: CDR1 SEHNR, CDR2 FQNEAQ (reference sequence). There are 14 residues in the CDR3. Deletions cut 4 bases from V and 3 bases from J, with 12 bases between. The CDR3, as DNA: TGTGCCAGCAGCTCTTCGCAGAACTACTATGGCTACACCTTC. Amino acids: CASSSSQNYYGYTF.

There are a few counts of this clone. The rearrangement uses TRBV6-5 and TRBJ2-5; 9 positions agree with TRBD1. Trimming took 6 bases from V and 5 from J; bases not matched to a gene: 10. Germline V CDR1 and CDR2: MNHEY, SVGAGI. The CDR3 spans 15 residues. This chain's CDR3 is CASRLSGQGLETQYF. The CDR3 DNA reads as TGTGCCAGCAGGCTATCGGGACAGGGATTGGAGACCCAGTACTTC.

In its sample, this clone was seen once. The CDR3 loop reads CASIPGSQGSMNTEAFF. CDR3 DNA: TGTGCCAGCATCCCGGGCAGTCAAGGGTCTATGAACACTGAAGCTTTCTTT. The chain joins TRBV5-5 to TRBJ1-1; D gene ambiguous. There are 17 residues in the CDR3. Trimming removed 6 bases from V and 0 bases from J, with 21 bases in between. In germline, CDR1 is SGHKS, CDR2 YYEKEE (reference sequence).

Regarding this clone: Mismatch with germline at one junction end may stem from a read error. The CDR3 nucleotides are TGTGCCAGCAGCTTGAACCTTAATTTCCTCTTC. Its translation is CASSLNLNFLF. This chain uses TRBV5-5 with TRBJ1-2, with D uncertain. This CDR3 region has 11 residues. The V gene's germline CDR1 is SGHKS and CDR2 YYEKEE (reference sequence). Based on the CDR3 plus reference TRBV5-5 and TRBJ1-2, the full variable domain is DAGVTQSPTHLIKTRGQQVTLRCSPISGHKSVSWYQQVLGQGPQFIFQYYEKEERGRGNFPDRFSARQFPNYSSELNVNALLLGDSALYLCASSLNLNFLFGSGTRLTVV.

The chain recombines TRBV11-3 with TRBJ2-3, with TRBD1 matching over 7 bases. The germline V gene encodes CDR1 SGHNT and CDR2 YENEEA. The length of the CDR3 is 16 residues. The V and J ends lost 5 bases and 2 bases, in that order; junction bases with no gene match: 10. CDR3: CASSPTGALITDTQYF. Here the CDR3 DNA reads TGTGCCAGCAGCCCTACAGGGGCACTGATCACAGATACGCAGTATTTT. Full variable domain (outside the CDR3, taken from reference TRBV11-3 and TRBJ2-3): EAGVVQSPRYKIIEKKQPVAFWCNPISGHNTLYWYLQNLGQGPELLIRYENEEAVDDSQLPKDRFSAERLKGVDSTLKIQPAELGDSAVYLCASSPTGALITDTQYFGPGTRLTVL.